Each of the 12 T cell receptor beta chains below was sequenced from the same sample in a study of cytomegalovirus exposure and HLA in healthy donors. Sequenced by immunoSEQ multiplex PCR; TCRdb stores in-frame clones only, minus some. Here the sample spans fewer than 200,000 clones, roughly nine tenths being singletons. The sequenced sample consisted of PBMCs. The receptor set was obtained from a woman aged 25 to 39 in good health and CMV-seronegative.

The chain combines TRBV19 with TRBJ2-7, with D perhaps matching TRBD1 or TRBD2 (5 bases each). This CDR3 spans 12 amino acids. Germline loops: CDR1 LNHDA, CDR2 SQIVND (reference sequence). V was cut by 3 bases and J by 2 bases, with 5 bases left in between. As DNA, the CDR3 is TGTGCCAGTAGTATGGGGGCCTACGAGCAGTACTTC. It translates to CASSMGAYEQYF.

The chain links TRBV6-1 to TRBJ2-1, with D tentatively TRBD1 (6 bases). The CDR3 totals 15 residues. The V gene's germline CDR1 is MNHNS and CDR2 SASEGT. The V and J ends lost 7 bases and 4 bases respectively, with 17 bases between them. The CDR3 protein is CASTPTGLRYNEQFF. The CDR3 bases are TGTGCCAGCACCCCCACAGGGCTCCGTTACAATGAGCAGTTCTTC.

V and J are TRBV6-5 and TRBJ2-1; D remains ambiguous. Trimming left V 0 bases short and J 6 bases short, with 15 bases between. The CDR3 runs to 16 residues. CDR1 MNHEY and CDR2 SVGAGI come from the germline V gene. The CDR3 bases are TGTGCCAGCAGTTACTCCACACCAGGAATTAGCAATGAGCAGTTCTTC. Residues: CASSYSTPGISNEQFF.

The chain recombines TRBV9 with TRBJ1-3; 8 bases agree with TRBD1. J gave up 2 bases and V 2 bases, and 3 bases lay outside the gene matches. The CDR3 sequence is 15 residues long. Germline V CDR1 and CDR2: SGDLS, YYNGEE. CDR3 DNA: TGTGCCAGCAGCGTTGGACAGGGAGCTGGAAACACCATATATTTT. It codes for CASSVGQGAGNTIYF.

V gene TRBV6-6 combines with J gene TRBJ1-2; D perhaps matches TRBD1 (6 bases). Trimming shortened V by 0 bases and J by 5 bases, and 10 bases separated the two germline ends. The germline V gene has CDR1 MNHNY and CDR2 SVGAGI (reference sequence). The CDR3 has 14 amino acids. Written as DNA, the CDR3 is TGTGCCAGCAGTTACTCCCAGGGGTGGTATGGCTACACCTTC. It encodes CASSYSQGWYGYTF.

The genes are TRBV7-2 and TRBJ2-1, with 8 bases matching TRBD1. The CDR3 has 15 residues. CDR1 SGHTA and CDR2 FQGNSA come from the germline V gene. The V segment lost 5 bases and the J segment 7 bases; nucleotides outside the gene matches: 10. This chain's CDR3 is CASSTPRGRTNEQFF. The CDR3 DNA is TGTGCCAGCAGCACCCCCAGGGGGCGCACGAATGAGCAGTTCTTC.

The genes are TRBV7-2 and TRBJ2-7; D tentatively reads TRBD1 or TRBD2 (5 bases each). The CDR3 spans 13 residues. V lost 5 bases and J lost 2, with 10 bases in between. Germline CDR1 is SGHTA and CDR2 is FQGNSA. The CDR3 nucleotides are TGTGCCAGCAGCATGGGACCAGCCTACGAGCAGTACTTC. This translates into CASSMGPAYEQYF. Full variable domain (missing parts from reference TRBV7-2 and TRBJ2-7): GAGVSQSPSNKVTEKGKDVELRCDPISGHTALYWYRQSLGQGLEFLIYFQGNSAPDKSGLPSDRFSAERTGGSVSTLTIQRTQQEDSAVYLCASSMGPAYEQYFGPGTRLTVT.

The chain links TRBV11-2 to TRBJ1-4; TRBD1 matches 7 bases. This CDR3 comprises 16 residues. The junction had 13 bases not matched to a gene; V was cut back by 5 bases and J by 7 bases. Germline loops: CDR1 SGHAT, CDR2 FQNNGV. The CDR3 here is CASSAYTGVAGEKLFF. CDR3 nucleotides: TGTGCCAGCAGCGCGTACACAGGGGTAGCGGGTGAAAAACTGTTTTTT.

The chain uses TRBV6-5 and TRBJ1-3; TRBD1 might be the D (5 bases). Per the germline V gene, CDR1 is MNHEY and CDR2 is SVGAGI. This CDR3 has 14 amino acids. The V end was cut by 2 bases, the J end by 0 bases, with 5 bases between. CDR3 bases: TGTGCCAGCAGTTACGACAGCTCTGGAAACACCATATATTTT. This translates into CASSYDSSGNTIYF.

This chain uses TRBV9 with TRBJ1-5, with D maybe TRBD1 (6 bases). CDR3 size: 14 residues. In germline, CDR1 is SGDLS, CDR2 YYNGEE. The germline V and J ends were trimmed by 3 bases and 4 bases, with 11 bases remaining between them. The CDR3 reads CASSEGTPNQPQHF. The CDR3 DNA reads as TGTGCCAGCAGCGAGGGGACACCGAATCAGCCCCAGCATTTT.

The rearrangement joins TRBV27 to TRBJ1-6; 7 nucleotides align to TRBD1. The junction had 7 bases not matched to a gene; V was cut back by 6 bases and J by 8 bases. CDR1 is MNHEY and CDR2 is SMNVEV in the germline V gene (reference sequence). The CDR3 totals 14 residues. The CDR3: CASRRTGNDSPLHF. The DNA for the CDR3 is TGTGCCAGCAGACGGACAGGTAACGATTCACCCCTCCACTTT.

This chain uses TRBV30 with TRBJ1-2; D not certain. V gave up 2 bases and J gave up 0 bases, with 13 bases separating them. The germline V gene has CDR1 GTSNPN and CDR2 SVGIG (reference sequence). CDR3 length: 15 amino acids. CDR3 region: CAWSLGFSANYGYTF. The CDR3 nucleotides read TGTGCCTGGAGTTTAGGATTTTCAGCTAACTATGGCTACACCTTC.